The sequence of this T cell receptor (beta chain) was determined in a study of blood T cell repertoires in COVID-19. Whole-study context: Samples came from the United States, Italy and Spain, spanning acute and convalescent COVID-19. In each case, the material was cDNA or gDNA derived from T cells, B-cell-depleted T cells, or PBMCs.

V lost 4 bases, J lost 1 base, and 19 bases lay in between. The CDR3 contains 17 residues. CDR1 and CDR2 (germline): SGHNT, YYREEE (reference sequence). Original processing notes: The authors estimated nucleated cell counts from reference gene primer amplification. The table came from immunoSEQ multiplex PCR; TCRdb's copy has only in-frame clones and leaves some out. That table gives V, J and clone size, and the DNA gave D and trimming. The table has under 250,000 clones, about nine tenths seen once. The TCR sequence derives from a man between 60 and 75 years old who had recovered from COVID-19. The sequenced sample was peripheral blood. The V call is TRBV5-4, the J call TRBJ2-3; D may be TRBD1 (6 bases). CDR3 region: CASSIPTGALGTDTQYF. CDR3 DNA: TGTGCCAGCAGCATACCGACAGGTGCCCTTGGCACAGATACGCAGTATTTT.